The clone carrying this T cell receptor (beta chain) is a singleton in its sample. Its antigen remains unidentified. The data stem from a study of vaccination and CD4 T cells after COVID-19. Overall study: There were six male and four female convalescents, and two of them were Hispanic. Post-COVID specimens were obtained a median 101 days after diagnosis (range 35 to 161).

The CDR3 sequence is 14 residues long. Germline-derived CDR1 and CDR2 are DFQATT and SNEGSKA (reference sequence). V lost 1 base and J 1 base, leaving 10 bases between the germline ends. Stated treatment: roughly 10-day PBMC culture with coronavirus spike peptide pools or control peptides (ViraFEST assay). The Oncomine TCR Beta short-read assay generated sequence data from the DNA of cultured CD4+ T cells. TCRdb processed the PCR reads anew with MiXCR; each CDR3 protein has one entry. The sample lists about 12,000 distinct CDR3 sequences, approximately 60% occurring once. V and J are TRBV20-1 and TRBJ1-1; possible D gene TRBD1, 5 bases. The receptor comes from a human donor who had recovered from COVID-19. The specimen was CD4+ T cells from blood, cultured in vitro, collected before SARS-CoV-2 vaccination. As DNA, the CDR3 is TGCAGTGCTAGAGTAATAGACAGGAACACTGAAGCTTTCTTT. Residues: CSARVIDRNTEAFF.